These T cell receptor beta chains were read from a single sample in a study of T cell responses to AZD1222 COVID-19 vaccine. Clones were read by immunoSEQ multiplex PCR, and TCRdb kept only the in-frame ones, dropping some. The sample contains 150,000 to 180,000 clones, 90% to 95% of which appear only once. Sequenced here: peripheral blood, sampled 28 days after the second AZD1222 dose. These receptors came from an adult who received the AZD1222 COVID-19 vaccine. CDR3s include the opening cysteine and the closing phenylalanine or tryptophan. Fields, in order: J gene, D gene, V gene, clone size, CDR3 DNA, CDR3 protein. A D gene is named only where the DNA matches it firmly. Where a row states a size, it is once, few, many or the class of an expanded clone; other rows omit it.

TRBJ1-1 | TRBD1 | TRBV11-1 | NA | TGTGCCAGCAGCCGAGGGGGCTCGGACACTGAAGCTTTCTTT | CASSRGGSDTEAFF
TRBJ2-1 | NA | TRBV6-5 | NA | TGTGCCAGCAGCTATCGGACTAACCGTGATGAGCAGTTCTTC | CASSYRTNRDEQFF
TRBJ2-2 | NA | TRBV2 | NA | TGTGCCAGCAGTCTACGGGCTCAGAACACCGGGGAGCTGTTTTTT | CASSLRAQNTGELFF
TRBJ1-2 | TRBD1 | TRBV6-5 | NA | TGTGCCAGCAGTCCCAGGGACAGGGCTAACTATGGCTACACCTTC | CASSPRDRANYGYTF
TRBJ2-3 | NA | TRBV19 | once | TGTGCCAGTAAGGCGGCCGGCAGAGATACGCAGTATTTT | CASKAAGRDTQYF
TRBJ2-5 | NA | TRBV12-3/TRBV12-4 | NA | TGTGCCAGCAGTTCGTCGAGTGAGGAGACCCAGTACTTC | CASSSSSEETQYF
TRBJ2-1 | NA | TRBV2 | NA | TGTGCCACCTCTCCTCGGGGCTATGAGCAGTTCTTC | CATSPRGYEQFF
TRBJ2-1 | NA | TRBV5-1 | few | TGCGCCAGCAGCTCGGAGGCTGGACAGACCTACAATGAGCAGTTCTTC | CASSSEAGQTYNEQFF
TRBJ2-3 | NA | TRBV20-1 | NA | TGCAGCTCCGGGGCGGCAGATACGCAGTATTTT | CSSGAADTQYF
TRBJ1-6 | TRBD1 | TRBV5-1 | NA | TGCGCCAGCAGCCCGCGGACAGGGGGCAATTCACCCCTCCACTTT | CASSPRTGGNSPLHF
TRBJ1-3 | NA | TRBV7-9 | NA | TGTGCCAGCGAACGGGAGGGTAAAAACACCATATATTTT | CASEREGKNTIYF
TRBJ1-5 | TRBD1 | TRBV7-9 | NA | TGTGCCAGCAGCGATGGGACAGGGAATCAGCCCCAGCATTTT | CASSDGTGNQPQHF
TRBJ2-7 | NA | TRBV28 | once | TGTGCCAGCAGTATAGGACAGTTCCACGAGCAGTACTTC | CASSIGQFHEQYF
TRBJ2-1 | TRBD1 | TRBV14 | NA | TGTGCCAGCAGTCGGACAGGGCTCGGTGAGCAGTTCTTC | CASSRTGLGEQFF
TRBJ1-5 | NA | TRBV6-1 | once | TGTGCCAGCAGTGAAGCGCTAATGGGGACTAGCAATCAGCCCCAGCATTTT | CASSEALMGTSNQPQHF
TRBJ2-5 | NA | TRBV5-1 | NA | TGCGCCAGCAGCTTAGGGACACTGGGAGAGACCCAGTACTTC | CASSLGTLGETQYF
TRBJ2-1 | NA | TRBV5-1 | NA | TGCGCCAGCAGCTTGGAAGGGGTTTCCTACAATGAGCAGTTCTTC | CASSLEGVSYNEQFF
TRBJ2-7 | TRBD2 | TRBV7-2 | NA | TGTGCCAGCAGCTTAGGGGTCTCTAGCGGCCAATGGGAGCAGTACTTC | CASSLGVSSGQWEQYF
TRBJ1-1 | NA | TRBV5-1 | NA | TGCGCCAGCAGAATAGGATCATTGGACAGAAACACTGAAGCTTTCTTT | CASRIGSLDRNTEAFF
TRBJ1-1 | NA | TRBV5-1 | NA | TGCGCCAGCAGCTTGGTAGGGGCAGAGAACACTGAAGCTTTCTTT | CASSLVGAENTEAFF
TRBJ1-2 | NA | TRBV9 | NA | TGTGCCAGCAGCCCTCGTTCACCCTATGGCTACACCTTC | CASSPRSPYGYTF
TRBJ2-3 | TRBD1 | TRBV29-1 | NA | TGCAGCGCCAAGGGGGCCTCGATGAAAAGCACAGATACGCAGTATTTT | CSAKGASMKSTDTQYF
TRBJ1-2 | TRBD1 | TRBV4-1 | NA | TGCGCCAGCAGCCGGGAACAGGGGTATGGCTACACCTTC | CASSREQGYGYTF
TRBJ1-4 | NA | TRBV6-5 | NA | TGTGCCAGCAGTTTATCGCCAACTAATGAAAAACTGTTTTTT | CASSLSPTNEKLFF
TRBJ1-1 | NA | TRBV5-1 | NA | TGCGCCAGCAGCTGGACCCCGGAGGACAGTGCTTTCTTT | CASSWTPEDSAFF
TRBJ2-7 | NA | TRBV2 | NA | TGTGCCAGCAGTGCTAGCGAAACCGACTACGAGCAGTACTTC | CASSASETDYEQYF
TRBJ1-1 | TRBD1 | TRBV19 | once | TGTGCCAGTAGTACACCCAGACAGGGGAATTGGAACACTGAAGCTTTCTTT | CASSTPRQGNWNTEAFF
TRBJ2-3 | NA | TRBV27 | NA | TGTGCCAGCCGCAGCACAGATACGCAGTATTTT | CASRSTDTQYF
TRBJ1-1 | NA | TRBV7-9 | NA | TGTGCCAGCAGCCAGAACACTGAAGCTTTCTTT | CASSQNTEAFF
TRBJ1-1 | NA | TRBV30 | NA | TGTGCCTGGAAGCCGGGACTCCGGTTGAACACTGAAGCTTTCTTT | CAWKPGLRLNTEAFF
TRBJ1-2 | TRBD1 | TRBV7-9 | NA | TGTGCCAGCAGCCTTAGACAGGGTACCTATGGCTACACCTTC | CASSLRQGTYGYTF
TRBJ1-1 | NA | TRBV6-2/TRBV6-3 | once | TGTGCCAGCAGTTACTCGTCGGCCCTTGAAGCTTTCTTT | CASSYSSALEAFF
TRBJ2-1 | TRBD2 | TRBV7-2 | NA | TGTGCCAGCAGCTCGGCTCCGGGACTAGCGGGGGTCTACAATGAGCAGTTCTTC | CASSSAPGLAGVYNEQFF
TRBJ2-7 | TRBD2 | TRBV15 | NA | TGTGCCACCAGCAGAGATACCAGCGGGAGCTCCTACGAGCAGTACTTC | CATSRDTSGSSYEQYF
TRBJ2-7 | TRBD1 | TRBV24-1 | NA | TGTGCCACCAGTGGGGGAGACAGGGTCCACGAGCAGTACTTC | CATSGGDRVHEQYF
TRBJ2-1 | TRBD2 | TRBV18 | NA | TGTGCCAGCTCATCACCGGGACTAGGGGCTTACAATGAGCAGTTCTTC | CASSSPGLGAYNEQFF
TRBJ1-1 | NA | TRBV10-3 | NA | TGTGCCATCAGTGCCGGACGGACTGAAGCTTTCTTT | CAISAGRTEAFF